Described below is a single T cell receptor (beta chain) sequence and its context. Sequenced by immunoSEQ multiplex PCR; TCRdb stores in-frame clones only, minus some. The sample includes 100,000 to 150,000 clones, over 80% seen only once; the top ten take about 0.6%. The CDR3 runs 16 residues. The source of the sample is a study of control samples from healthy donors and cancer patients. The chain combines TRBV21-1 with TRBJ2-7; the table's D call TRBD2 went unverified against the DNA. TRBV21-1 is a known pseudogene. Sequencing was carried out using PBMCs. The TCR originated in a man aged 80 or over with head and neck cancer. CDR3 sequence reads: CASSKETSGRGDEQYF. In DNA, the CDR3 is TGTGCCAGCAGCAAAGAAACTAGCGGGAGGGGCGACGAGCAGTACTTC.